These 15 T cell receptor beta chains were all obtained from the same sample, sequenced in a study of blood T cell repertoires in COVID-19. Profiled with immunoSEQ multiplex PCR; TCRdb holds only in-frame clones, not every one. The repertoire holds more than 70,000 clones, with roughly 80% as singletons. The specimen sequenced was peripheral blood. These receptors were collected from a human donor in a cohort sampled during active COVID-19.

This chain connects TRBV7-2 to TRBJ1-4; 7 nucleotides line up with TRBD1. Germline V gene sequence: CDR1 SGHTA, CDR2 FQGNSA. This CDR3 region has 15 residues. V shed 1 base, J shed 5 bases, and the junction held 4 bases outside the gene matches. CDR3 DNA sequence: TGTGCCAGCAGCTTAGGACGGGACAGAAATGAAAAACTGTTTTTT. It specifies CASSLGRDRNEKLFF.

CDR3 in amino acids: CASSFSTGNNSPLHF. CDR3 nucleotide sequence: TGTGCCAGCAGCTTCTCCACAGGGAATAATTCACCCCTCCACTTT. V usage is TRBV7-8 and J usage is TRBJ1-6; maybe TRBD1 (6 bases). The germline V gene has CDR1 SGHVS and CDR2 FQNEAQ. Trimming took 3 bases from V and 5 from J, leaving 11 bases between them. The CDR3 sequence is 15 residues long. Using reference TRBV7-8 and TRBJ1-6 for the parts outside the CDR3, the full variable domain is GAGVSQSPRYKVAKRGQDVALRCDPISGHVSLFWYQQALGQGPEFLTYFQNEAQLDKSGLPSDRFFAERPEGSVSTLKIQRTQQEDSAVYLCASSFSTGNNSPLHFGNGTRLTVT.

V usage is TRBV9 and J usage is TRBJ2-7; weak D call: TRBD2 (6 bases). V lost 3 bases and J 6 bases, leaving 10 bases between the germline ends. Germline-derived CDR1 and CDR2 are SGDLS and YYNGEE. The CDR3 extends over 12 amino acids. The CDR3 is CASSESGGEQYF. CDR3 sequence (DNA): TGTGCCAGCAGCGAGTCCGGGGGCGAGCAGTACTTC.

The CDR3: CASSHRYDISYSNQPQHF. The CDR3 nucleotides read TGTGCCAGCAGCCATCGCTATGACATATCCTATAGCAATCAGCCCCAGCATTTT. V is TRBV6-2 or TRBV6-3 and J is TRBJ1-5; D remains unclear. This CDR3 has 18 amino acids. The V end lost 6 bases, the J end lost 0 bases, and 21 bases lay between the germline ends. CDR1 MNHEY and CDR2 SVGEGT come from the germline V gene.

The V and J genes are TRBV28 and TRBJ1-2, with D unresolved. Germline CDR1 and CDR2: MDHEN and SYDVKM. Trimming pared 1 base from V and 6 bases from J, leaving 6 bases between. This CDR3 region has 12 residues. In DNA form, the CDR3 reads TGTGCCAGCAGTTTATCTGTTGATGGCTACACCTTC. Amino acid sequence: CASSLSVDGYTF.

The CDR3 DNA is TGTGCCTGGGGGGGAGTCTACGAGCAGTACTTC. This encodes CAWGGVYEQYF. The genes are TRBV30 and TRBJ2-7, with D perhaps matching TRBD1 or TRBD2 (5 bases each). Germline CDR1 reads GTSNPN; CDR2 reads SVGIG (reference sequence). Deletions cut 5 bases from V and 3 bases from J, with 8 bases between. The CDR3 is 11 residues long.

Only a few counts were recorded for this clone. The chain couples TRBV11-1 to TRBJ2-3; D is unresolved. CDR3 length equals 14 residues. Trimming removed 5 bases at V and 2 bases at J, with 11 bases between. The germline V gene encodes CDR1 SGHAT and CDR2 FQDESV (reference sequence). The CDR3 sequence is CASSPRRLTDTQYF. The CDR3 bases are TGTGCCAGCAGCCCCCGGCGGCTCACAGATACGCAGTATTTT. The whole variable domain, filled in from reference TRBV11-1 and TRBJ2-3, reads EAEVAQSPRYKITEKSQAVAFWCDPISGHATLYWYRQILGQGPELLVQFQDESVVDDSQLPKDRFSAERLKGVDSTLKIQPAELGDSAMYLCASSPRRLTDTQYFGPGTRLTVL.

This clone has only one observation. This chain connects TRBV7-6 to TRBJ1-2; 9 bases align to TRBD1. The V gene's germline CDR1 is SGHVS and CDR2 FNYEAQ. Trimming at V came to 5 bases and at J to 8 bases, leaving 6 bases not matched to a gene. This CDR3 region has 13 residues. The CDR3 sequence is CASSGWTGEGYTF. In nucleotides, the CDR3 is TGTGCCAGCAGCGGGTGGACAGGGGAGGGCTACACCTTC.

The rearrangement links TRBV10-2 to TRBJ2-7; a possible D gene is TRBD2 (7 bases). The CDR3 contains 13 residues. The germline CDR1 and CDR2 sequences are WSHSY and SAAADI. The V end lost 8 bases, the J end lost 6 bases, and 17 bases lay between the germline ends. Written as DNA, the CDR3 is TGCGCCAGCGCGGAGGGGGGGGGCCTCGAGCAGTACTTC. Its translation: CASAEGGGLEQYF.

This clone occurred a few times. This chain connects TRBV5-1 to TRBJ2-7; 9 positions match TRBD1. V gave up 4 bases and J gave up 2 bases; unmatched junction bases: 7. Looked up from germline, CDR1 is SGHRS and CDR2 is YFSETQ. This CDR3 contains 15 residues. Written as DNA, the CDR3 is TGCGCCAGCAGCCCCCCGGACAGGGGAACCTACGAGCAGTACTTC. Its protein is CASSPPDRGTYEQYF.

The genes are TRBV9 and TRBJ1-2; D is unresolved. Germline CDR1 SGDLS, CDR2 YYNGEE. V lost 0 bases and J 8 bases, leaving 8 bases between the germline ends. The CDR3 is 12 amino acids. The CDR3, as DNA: TGTGCCAGCAGCGTAGCGACCGGGGGCTACACCTTC. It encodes CASSVATGGYTF.

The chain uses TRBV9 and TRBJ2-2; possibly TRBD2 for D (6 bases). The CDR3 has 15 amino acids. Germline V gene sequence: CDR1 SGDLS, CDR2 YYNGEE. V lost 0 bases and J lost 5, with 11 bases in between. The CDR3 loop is CASSVGRAGTGELFF. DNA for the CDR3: TGTGCCAGCAGCGTAGGCAGGGCGGGGACCGGGGAGCTGTTTTTT.

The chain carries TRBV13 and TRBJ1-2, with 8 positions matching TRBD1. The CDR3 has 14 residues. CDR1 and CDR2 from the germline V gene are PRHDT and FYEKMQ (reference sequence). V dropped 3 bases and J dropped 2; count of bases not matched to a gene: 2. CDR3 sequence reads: CASSFGQGNYGYTF. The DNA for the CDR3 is TGTGCCAGCAGCTTCGGACAGGGAAACTATGGCTACACCTTC.

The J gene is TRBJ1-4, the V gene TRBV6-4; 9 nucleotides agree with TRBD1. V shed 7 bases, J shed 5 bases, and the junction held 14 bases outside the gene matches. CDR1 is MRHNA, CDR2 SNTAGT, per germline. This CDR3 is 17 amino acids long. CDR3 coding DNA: TGTGCCAGCAATTCCTCGGGACAGGGCGGGGTAAATGAAAAACTGTTTTTT. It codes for CASNSSGQGGVNEKLFF.

CDR3: CASIRGSNTGELFF. Here the CDR3 DNA reads TGTGCTAGCATACGGGGGAGTAACACCGGGGAGCTGTTTTTT. J is TRBJ2-2 and V is TRBV12-5; possibly TRBD2 for D (6 bases). Germline V gene lookup returns CDR1 LGHNT and CDR2 FRNRAP. V was trimmed by 9 bases and J by 2 bases, leaving 13 bases between them. The CDR3 runs 14 residues. Variable domain in full (rest from reference TRBV12-5 and TRBJ2-2): DARVTQTPRHKVTEMGQEVTMRCQPILGHNTVFWYRQTMMQGLELLAYFRNRAPLDDSGMPKDRFSAEMPDATLATLKIQPSEPRDSAVYFCASIRGSNTGELFFGEGSRLTVL.